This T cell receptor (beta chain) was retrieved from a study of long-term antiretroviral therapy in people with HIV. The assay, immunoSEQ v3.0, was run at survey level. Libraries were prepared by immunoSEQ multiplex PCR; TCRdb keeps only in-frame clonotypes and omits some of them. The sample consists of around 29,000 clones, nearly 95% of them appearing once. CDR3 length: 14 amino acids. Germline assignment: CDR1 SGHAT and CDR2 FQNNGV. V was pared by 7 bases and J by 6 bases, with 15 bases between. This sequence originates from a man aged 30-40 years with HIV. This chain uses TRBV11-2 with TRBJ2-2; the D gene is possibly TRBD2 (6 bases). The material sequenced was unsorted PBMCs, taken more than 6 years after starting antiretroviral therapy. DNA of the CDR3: TGTGCCAGCAACCCTTGGGGGGAGGCCGGGGAGCTGTTTTTT. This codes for CASNPWGEAGELFF. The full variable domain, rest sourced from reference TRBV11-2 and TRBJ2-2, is EAGVAQSPRYKIIEKRQSVAFWCNPISGHATLYWYQQILGQGPKLLIQFQNNGVVDDSQLPKDRFSAERLKGVDSTLKIQPAKLEDSAVYLCASNPWGEAGELFFGEGSRLTVL.